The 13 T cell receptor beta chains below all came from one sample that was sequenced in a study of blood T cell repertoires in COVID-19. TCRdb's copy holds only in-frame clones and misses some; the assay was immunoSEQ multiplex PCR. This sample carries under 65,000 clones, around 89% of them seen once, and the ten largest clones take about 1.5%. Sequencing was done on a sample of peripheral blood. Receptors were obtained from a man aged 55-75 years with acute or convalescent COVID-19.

In nucleotides, the CDR3 is TGTGCCAGCAGTAAACCCCGGGACAGGGGAGGCGATGAGCAGTTCTTC. The encoded protein is CASSKPRDRGGDEQFF. The chain joins TRBV27 to TRBJ2-1; 10 positions agree with TRBD1. Germline V gene data show CDR1 as MNHEY and CDR2 as SMNVEV (reference sequence). The CDR3 consists of 16 residues. The ends lost 5 bases at V and 8 bases at J; junction bases unmatched: 12.

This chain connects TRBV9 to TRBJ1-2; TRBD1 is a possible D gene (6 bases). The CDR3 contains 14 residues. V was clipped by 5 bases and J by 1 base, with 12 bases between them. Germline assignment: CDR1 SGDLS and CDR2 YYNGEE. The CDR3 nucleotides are TGTGCCAGCAGTCAAGCAGGGGTTAACTATGGCTACACCTTC. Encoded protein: CASSQAGVNYGYTF.

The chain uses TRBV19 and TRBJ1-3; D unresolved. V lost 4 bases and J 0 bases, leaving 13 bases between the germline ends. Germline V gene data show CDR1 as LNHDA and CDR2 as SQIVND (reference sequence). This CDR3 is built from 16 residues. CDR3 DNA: TGTGCCAGTAGTAAAACCCTAACTCACTCTGGAAACACCATATATTTT. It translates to CASSKTLTHSGNTIYF. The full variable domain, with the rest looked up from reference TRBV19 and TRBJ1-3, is DGGITQSPKYLFRKEGQNVTLSCEQNLNHDAMYWYRQDPGQGLRLIYYSQIVNDFQKGDIAEGYSVSREKKESFPLTVTSAQKNPTAFYLCASSKTLTHSGNTIYFGEGSWLTVV.

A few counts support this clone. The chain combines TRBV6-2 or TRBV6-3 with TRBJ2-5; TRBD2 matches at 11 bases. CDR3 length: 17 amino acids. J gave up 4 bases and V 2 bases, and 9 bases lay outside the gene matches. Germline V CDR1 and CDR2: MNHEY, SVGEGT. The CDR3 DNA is TGTGCCAGCAGTTACGGGGCTAGCGGGAGGATGGTAGAGACCCAGTACTTC. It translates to CASSYGASGRMVETQYF.

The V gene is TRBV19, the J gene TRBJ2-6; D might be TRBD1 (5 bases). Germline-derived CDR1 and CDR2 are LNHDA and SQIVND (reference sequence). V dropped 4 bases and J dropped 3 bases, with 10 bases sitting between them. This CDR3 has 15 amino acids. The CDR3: CASSNRPHGANVLTF. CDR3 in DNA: TGTGCCAGTAGTAACAGGCCCCATGGGGCCAACGTCCTGACTTTC.

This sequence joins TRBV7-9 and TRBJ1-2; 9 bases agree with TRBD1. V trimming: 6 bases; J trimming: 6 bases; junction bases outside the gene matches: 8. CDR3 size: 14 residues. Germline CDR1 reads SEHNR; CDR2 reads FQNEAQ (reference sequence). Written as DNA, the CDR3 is TGTGCCAGCAGAGCTTTCCGGACAGGGGATGGCTACACCTTC. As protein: CASRAFRTGDGYTF.

The chain's CDR3 is CASSHWGLAGGNEQFF. In DNA form, the CDR3 reads TGCGCCAGCAGCCATTGGGGACTAGCGGGAGGGAATGAGCAGTTCTTC. V and J are TRBV4-3 and TRBJ2-1; 16 bases fit TRBD2. J was trimmed by 7 bases and V by 3 bases; bases with no gene match: 3. There are 16 residues in the CDR3. The germline gives CDR1 LGHNA, CDR2 YSLEER.

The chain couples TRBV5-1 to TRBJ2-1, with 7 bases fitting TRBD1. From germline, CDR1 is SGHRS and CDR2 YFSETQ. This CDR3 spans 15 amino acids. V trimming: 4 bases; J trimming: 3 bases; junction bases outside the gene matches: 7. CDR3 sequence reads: CASSAAGTDYNEQFF. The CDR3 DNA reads TGCGCCAGCAGCGCCGCCGGGACAGACTACAATGAGCAGTTCTTC. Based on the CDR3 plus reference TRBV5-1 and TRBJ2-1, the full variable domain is KAGVTQTPRYLIKTRGQQVTLSCSPISGHRSVSWYQQTPGQGLQFLFEYFSETQRNKGNFPGRFSGRQFSNSRSEMNVSTLELGDSALYLCASSAAGTDYNEQFFGPGTRLTVL.

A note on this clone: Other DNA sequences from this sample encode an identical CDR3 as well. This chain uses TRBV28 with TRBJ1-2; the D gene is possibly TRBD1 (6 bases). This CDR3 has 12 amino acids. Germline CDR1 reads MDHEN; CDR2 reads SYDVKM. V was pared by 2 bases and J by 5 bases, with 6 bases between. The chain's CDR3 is CASSLRGYGYTF. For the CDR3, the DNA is TGTGCCAGCAGTTTAAGGGGGTATGGCTACACCTTC.

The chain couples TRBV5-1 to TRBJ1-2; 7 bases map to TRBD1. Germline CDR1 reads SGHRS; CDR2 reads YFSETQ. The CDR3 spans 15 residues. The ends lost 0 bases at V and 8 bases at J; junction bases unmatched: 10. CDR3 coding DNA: TGCGCCAGCAGCTTGGAGGCACAGGGGTTAGGAGGCTACACCTTC. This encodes CASSLEAQGLGGYTF.

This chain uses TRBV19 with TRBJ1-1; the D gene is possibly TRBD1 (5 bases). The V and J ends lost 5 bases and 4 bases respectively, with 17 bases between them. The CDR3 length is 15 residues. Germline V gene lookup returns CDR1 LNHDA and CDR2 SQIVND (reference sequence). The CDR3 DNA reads TGTGCCAGTAGTGGGGCAGCGAGAAAAAGCACTGAAGCTTTCTTT. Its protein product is CASSGAARKSTEAFF.

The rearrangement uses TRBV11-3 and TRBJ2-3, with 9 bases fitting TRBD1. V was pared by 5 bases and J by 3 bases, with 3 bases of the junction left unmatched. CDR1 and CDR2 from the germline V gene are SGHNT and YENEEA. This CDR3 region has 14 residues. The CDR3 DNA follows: TGTGCCAGCAGCCCGGGACAGGGAACAGATACGCAGTATTTT. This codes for CASSPGQGTDTQYF.

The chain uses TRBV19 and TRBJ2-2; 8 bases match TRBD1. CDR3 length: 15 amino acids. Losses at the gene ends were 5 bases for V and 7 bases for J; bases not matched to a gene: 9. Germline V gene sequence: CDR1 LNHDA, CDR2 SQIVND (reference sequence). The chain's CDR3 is CASSDSGGHDGELFF. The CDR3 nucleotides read TGTGCCAGTAGTGACTCAGGGGGCCATGACGGGGAGCTGTTTTTT.